Each of the 2 T cell receptor beta chains below was sequenced from the same sample in a study of glioma-infiltrating T cells. TCR alpha and beta CDR3 regions were amplified from RNA using iRepertoire nested multiplex PCR. TCRdb re-called the multiplex PCR reads through MiXCR, storing one row per CDR3 protein. The sample records around 350,000 distinct CDR3 sequences, roughly 41% being singletons. What was sequenced was glioma tissue, nonneoplastic brain tissue, or PBMCs (not recorded which). The receptors here all came from a human donor with low-grade glioma or glioblastoma, undergoing nonglioma brain surgery, or in good health (not recorded which).

This clonotype was seen repeatedly, ten times or more. This rearrangement joins TRBV24-1 to TRBJ1-5, with 7 bases identical to TRBD1. Germline V lookup: CDR1 KGHDR, CDR2 SFDVKD. The CDR3 has 16 residues. Trimming removed 3 bases from V and 2 bases from J; junction bases left unmatched: 6. The DNA of the CDR3 is TGTGCCACCAGTGATAGTACAGGGGACGGCAATCAGCCCCAGCATTTT. Translation gives CATSDSTGDGNQPQHF.

This clonotype has a count of ten or more. The V gene is TRBV27, the J gene TRBJ2-1; D uncertain. The CDR3 length is 13 residues. Deletions cut 6 bases from V and 4 bases from J, with 10 bases between. Germline V CDR1 and CDR2: MNHEY, SMNVEV (reference sequence). The CDR3 DNA follows: TGTGCCAGCAGGGCTCTCCTTTACAATGAGCAGTTCTTC. Translation gives CASRALLYNEQFF.